This T cell receptor beta chain was observed in a study of early T cells in non-severe SARS-CoV-2 infection. The wider study: RNA in bulk from unsorted whole blood was sequenced, and chains were unpaired. Whole-study findings and limits: Anti-spike CD8 responses were favored in VDJdb matching, and private and CD4 specificities were missed.

This clonotype was seen only a few times. No antigen is known for it. Individual cDNA molecules were tagged with unique molecular identifiers, the study reported. TCRdb independently ran MiXCR on the 5' RACE reads; one entry per CDR3 protein. The data hold 40,000 to 50,000 distinct CDR3 sequences, with more than 9% observed a single time. The CDR3 contains 15 residues. Germline assignment: CDR1 SGHAT and CDR2 FQNNGV. Trimming stripped 5 bases from V and 5 bases from J, with 18 bases between. V and J are TRBV11-2 and TRBJ2-5; maybe TRBD1 (6 bases). The TCR comes from an adult who was a healthcare worker with PCR-confirmed SARS-CoV-2 infection or an uninfected control (not recorded which). Sequenced input: whole blood. Written as DNA, the CDR3 is TGTGCCAGCAGCACCGGCAGACAGGTCGAGGAGACCCAGTACTTC. Encoded protein: CASSTGRQVEETQYF. Supplemented by reference TRBV11-2 and TRBJ2-5, the full variable domain reads EAGVAQSPRYKIIEKRQSVAFWCNPISGHATLYWYQQILGQGPKLLIQFQNNGVVDDSQLPKDRFSAERLKGVDSTLKIQPAKLEDSAVYLCASSTGRQVEETQYFGPGTRLLVL.